The 5 T cell receptor beta chains below all came from one sample that was sequenced in a study of cytomegalovirus exposure and HLA in healthy donors. The assay was immunoSEQ multiplex PCR, and TCRdb's table has in-frame clones only and misses some. This table holds under 200,000 clones, 75% to 90% found once. Sample: PBMCs. These receptors were collected from a woman in her late teens or twenties in good health and CMV-seronegative.

The chain joins TRBV6-5 to TRBJ2-2, with D possibly being TRBD1 (6 bases). CDR1 is MNHEY and CDR2 is SVGAGI in the germline V gene. The CDR3 sequence is 15 residues long. V lost 0 bases and J 5 bases, leaving 10 bases between the germline ends. In DNA, the CDR3 is TGTGCCAGCAGTTACTCGATAAGGGGGACCGGGGAGCTGTTTTTT. Translating it yields CASSYSIRGTGELFF.

This clone was recorded a few times. The chain's CDR3 is CASSLAAGGYTF. CDR3 bases: TGTGCCAGCAGCTTGGCGGCAGGCGGCTACACCTTC. The chain combines TRBV5-6 with TRBJ1-2; D ambiguous. The V gene lost 0 bases and the J gene lost 8 bases, with 8 bases spanning the gap. The CDR3 runs 12 residues. From germline, CDR1 is SGHDT and CDR2 YYEEEE.

J is TRBJ2-2 and V is TRBV19; D remains unclear. Germline V gene data show CDR1 as LNHDA and CDR2 as SQIVND (reference sequence). Trimming shortened V by 9 bases and J by 5 bases, and 10 bases separated the two germline ends. The CDR3 sequence is 12 residues long. CDR3 sequence reads: CASITETGELFF. CDR3 DNA: TGTGCCAGCATCACTGAGACCGGGGAGCTGTTTTTT.

The chain combines TRBV6-5 with TRBJ1-2; a weak D match, TRBD1 (6 bases). CDR1 is MNHEY and CDR2 is SVGAGI in the germline V gene. The CDR3 has 13 amino acids. Between the trimmed V and J ends, which lost 5 bases and 2 bases, there was a span of 9 bases. The CDR3 spells CASSDDRNYGYTF. The CDR3 nucleotides read TGTGCCAGCAGTGACGACAGGAACTATGGCTACACCTTC.

The chain carries TRBV6-1 and TRBJ2-5; 8 bases map to TRBD2. V trimming: 3 bases; J trimming: 5 bases; junction bases outside the gene matches: 17. The CDR3 is 18 residues long. CDR1 is MNHNS and CDR2 is SASEGT in the germline V gene. The CDR3 here is CASSEGLHRVSGGETQYF. DNA of the CDR3: TGTGCCAGCAGTGAGGGTCTCCACAGGGTTTCGGGGGGGGAGACCCAGTACTTC.